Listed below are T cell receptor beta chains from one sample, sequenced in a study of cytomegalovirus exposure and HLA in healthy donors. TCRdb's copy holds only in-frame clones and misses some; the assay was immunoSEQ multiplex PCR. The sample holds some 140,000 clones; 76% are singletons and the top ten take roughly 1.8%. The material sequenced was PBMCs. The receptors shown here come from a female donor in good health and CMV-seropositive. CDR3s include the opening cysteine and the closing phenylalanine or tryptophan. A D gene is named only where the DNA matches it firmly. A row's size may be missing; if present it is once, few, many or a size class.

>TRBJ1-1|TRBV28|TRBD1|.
TGTGCCAGCAGTACGCCCGGACAGGGAAATACTGAAGCTTTCTTT
CASSTPGQGNTEAFF
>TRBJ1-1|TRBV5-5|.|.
TGTGCCAGCAGCTCGTCGACGCAGGGGCTTTCGGGAGCTTTCTTT
CASSSSTQGLSGAFF
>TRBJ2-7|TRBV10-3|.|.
TGTGCCATCAGTTCTCAAGGGGCTTCCTACGAGCAGTACTTC
CAISSQGASYEQYF
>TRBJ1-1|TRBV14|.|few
TGTGCCAGCAGCCAATTAGGGGGTGCCACTGAAGCTTTCTTT
CASSQLGGATEAFF
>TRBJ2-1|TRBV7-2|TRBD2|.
TGTGCCAGCAGCCACGATCTTGGGACTAGCCATGAGCAGTTCTTC
CASSHDLGTSHEQFF
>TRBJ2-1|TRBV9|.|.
TGTGCCAGCAGCGTACAGGGGGCGGGGGTTGAGCAGTTCTTC
CASSVQGAGVEQFF
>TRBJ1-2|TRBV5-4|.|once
TGTGCCAGCAGCTTGGACAGTTATGGCTACACCTTC
CASSLDSYGYTF
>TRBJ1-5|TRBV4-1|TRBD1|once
TGCGCCAGCAGCCAAGGCAGGGGGGTGAATCAGCCCCAGCATTTT
CASSQGRGVNQPQHF
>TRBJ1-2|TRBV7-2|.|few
TGTGCCAGCAGCCTAGTGGTCACGGCTAACTATGGCTACACCTTC
CASSLVVTANYGYTF
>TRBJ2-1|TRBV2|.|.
TGTGCCAGCACCCTTCTGAATGAGCAGTTCTTC
CASTLLNEQFF
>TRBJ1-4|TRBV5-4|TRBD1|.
TGTGCCAGCAGCTCCGGGACAGATAATGAAAAACTGTTTTTT
CASSSGTDNEKLFF
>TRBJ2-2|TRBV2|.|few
TGTGCCAGGGGACTGCTGAACACCGGGGAGCTGTTTTTT
CARGLLNTGELFF
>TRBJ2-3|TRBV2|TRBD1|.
TGTGCCAGCACAAAGGACAGGGGATCAGATACGCAGTATTTT
CASTKDRGSDTQYF
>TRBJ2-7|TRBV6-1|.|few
TGTGCCAGCAGGGAGACCATAGAGCGCGAGCAGTACTTC
CASRETIEREQYF
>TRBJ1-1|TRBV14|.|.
TGTGCCAGCAGCCAAGATCCCCGGCGGGCAGTGGGTGAAGCTTTCTTT
CASSQDPRRAVGEAFF
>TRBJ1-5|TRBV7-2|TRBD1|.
TGTGCCAGCAGCTTAATCCCGGACAGGGGACAGCCCCAGCATTTT
CASSLIPDRGQPQHF
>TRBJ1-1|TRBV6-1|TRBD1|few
TGTGCCAGCAGTGAAGCTTTTGAGACAGGGGGCAGAGCTTTCTTT
CASSEAFETGGRAFF
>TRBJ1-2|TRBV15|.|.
TGTGCCACCAGCAGAAGCAGGGGAAGCTATGGCTACACCTTC
CATSRSRGSYGYTF
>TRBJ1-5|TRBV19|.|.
TGTGCCAGTAGTATATCAGGGCCGCAGGGGCCCCAGCATTTT
CASSISGPQGPQHF
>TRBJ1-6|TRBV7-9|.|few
TGTGCCAGCAGCTTAGCAGGGGGTAGGGCCTATAATTCACCCCTCCACTTT
CASSLAGGRAYNSPLHF
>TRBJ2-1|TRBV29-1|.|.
TGCAGCGCCAACCGGGACTTGACCTACAATGAGCAGTTCTTC
CSANRDLTYNEQFF
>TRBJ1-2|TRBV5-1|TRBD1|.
TGCGCCAGCAGCTTGGGACAGGGTGTCTATGGCTACACCTTC
CASSLGQGVYGYTF
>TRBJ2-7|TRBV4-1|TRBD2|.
TGCGCCAGCAGCCCCGCCGGGGGGACGACCTACGAGCAGTACTTC
CASSPAGGTTYEQYF
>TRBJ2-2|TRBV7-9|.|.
TGTGCCAGCAGCTTACAGGTTAACGCCGGGGAGCTGTTTTTT
CASSLQVNAGELFF
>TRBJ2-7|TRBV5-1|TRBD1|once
TGCGCCAGCAGCGGACAGGGGATAGCTTACGAGCAGTACTTC
CASSGQGIAYEQYF
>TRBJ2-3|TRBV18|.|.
TGTGCCAGCTCAGCAAGACAGGGGAGGGATAATACGCAGTATTTT
CASSARQGRDNTQYF
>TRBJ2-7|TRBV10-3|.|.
TGTGCCATCAGTGAGTCTAGGGGAAACTCATACGAGCAGTACTTC
CAISESRGNSYEQYF
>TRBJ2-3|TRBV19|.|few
TGTGCCAGTAGTCCCCCAGGGGGGACGGATACGCAGTATTTT
CASSPPGGTDTQYF
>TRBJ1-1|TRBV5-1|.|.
TGCGCCAGCAGAAATGATGGCAGACAGCAGGCTTTCTTT
CASRNDGRQQAFF
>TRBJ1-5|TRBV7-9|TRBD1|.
TGTGCCAGCAGCTTAGGCCAGGGGGTTAGCAATCAGCCCCAGCATTTT
CASSLGQGVSNQPQHF
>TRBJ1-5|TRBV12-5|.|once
TGTGCTAGTGGTCCCGGCGGGCGCGGTCAGCCCCAGCATTTT
CASGPGGRGQPQHF
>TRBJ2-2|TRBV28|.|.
TGTGCCAGCAGTACCTCGGGGGGCCGCACCGGGGAGCTGTTTTTT
CASSTSGGRTGELFF
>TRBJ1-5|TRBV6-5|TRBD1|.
TGTGCCAGCAGACCAGGGGGCGGGCAGCCCCAGCATTTT
CASRPGGGQPQHF
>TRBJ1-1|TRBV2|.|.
TGTGCCAGCGAGCAGGGGTACACTGAAGCTTTCTTT
CASEQGYTEAFF
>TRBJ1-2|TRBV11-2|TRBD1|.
TGTGCCAGCAGCGCCTCCGCTACCGGGACAGGGGGCGGCTACACCTTC
CASSASATGTGGGYTF
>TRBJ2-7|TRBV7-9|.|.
TGTGCCAGCAGCCCCCTCTCGAGCGGCCGGCAGTACTTC
CASSPLSSGRQYF
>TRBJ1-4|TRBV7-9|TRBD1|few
TGTGCCAGCAGCTTTGGGTTGGGACAGCGGAATGAAAAACTGTTTTTT
CASSFGLGQRNEKLFF
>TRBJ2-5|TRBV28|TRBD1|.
TGTGCCAGTCTGGACAGGGCGAGGGAGACCCAGTACTTC
CASLDRARETQYF
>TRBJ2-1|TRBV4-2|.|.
TGTGCCAGCAGCCAAACGCGGGGGCACAATGAGCAGTTCTTC
CASSQTRGHNEQFF
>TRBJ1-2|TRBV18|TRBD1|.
TGTGCCAGCTCACCCCGGGACAGGACTTTCTATGGCTACACCTTC
CASSPRDRTFYGYTF
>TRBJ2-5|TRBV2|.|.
TGTGCCAGCAGGACCGGAACCGACAGGATGCAAGAGACCCAGTACTTC
CASRTGTDRMQETQYF
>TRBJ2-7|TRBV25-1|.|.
TGTGCCAGCAGAAGGCCGGGCTCCTACGAGCAGTACTTC
CASRRPGSYEQYF
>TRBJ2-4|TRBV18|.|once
TGTGCCAGCTCAATACAGGGTAATAATAACATTCAGTACTTC
CASSIQGNNNIQYF
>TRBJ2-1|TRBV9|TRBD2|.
TGTGCCAGCAGCGCGCTAGCGGGTGGTTCCTACAATGAGCAGTTCTTC
CASSALAGGSYNEQFF
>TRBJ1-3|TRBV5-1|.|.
TGCGCCAGCAGCTTGGCCGGTGGTACTGGAAACACCATATATTTT
CASSLAGGTGNTIYF
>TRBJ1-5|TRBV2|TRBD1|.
TGTGCCAGCAGAGATAGGGGGCCTTGGGAGCCCCAGCATTTT
CASRDRGPWEPQHF
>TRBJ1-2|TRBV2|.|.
TGTGCCAGCAGTGAGGGGGCCAACTATGGCTACACCTTC
CASSEGANYGYTF